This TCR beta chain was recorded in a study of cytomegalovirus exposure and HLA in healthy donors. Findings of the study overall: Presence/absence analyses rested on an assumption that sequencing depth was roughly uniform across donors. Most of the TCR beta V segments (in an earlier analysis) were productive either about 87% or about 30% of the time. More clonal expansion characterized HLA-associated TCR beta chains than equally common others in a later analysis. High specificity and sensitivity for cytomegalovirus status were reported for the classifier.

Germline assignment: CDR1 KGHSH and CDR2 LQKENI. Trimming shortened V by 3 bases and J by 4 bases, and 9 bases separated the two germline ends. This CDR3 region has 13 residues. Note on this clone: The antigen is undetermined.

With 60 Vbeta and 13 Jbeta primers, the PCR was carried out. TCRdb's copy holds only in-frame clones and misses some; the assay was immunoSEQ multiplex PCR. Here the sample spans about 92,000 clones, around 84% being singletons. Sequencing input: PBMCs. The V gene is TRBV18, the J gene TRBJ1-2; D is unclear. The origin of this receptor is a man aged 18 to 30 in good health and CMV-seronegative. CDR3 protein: CASSPNLSYGYTF. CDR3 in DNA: TGTGCCAGCTCACCCAACCTGAGCTATGGCTACACCTTC.